The 11 T cell receptor beta chains below come from one sample, sequenced in a study of T cells in Graves' hyperthyroidism and ophthalmopathy. The source material, RNA transcripts, was used to amplify TCR beta CDR3 regions. First-round RT-PCR of the TCR CDR3 relied on the HTBI primer set. TCRdb ran MiXCR on the multiplex PCR reads and lists one entry per CDR3 protein. Here the sample spans about 290,000 distinct CDR3 sequences, about an eighth being singletons. Sequenced material: blood. The receptors derive from a woman younger than 45 with Graves' hyperthyroidism that later progressed to Graves' ophthalmopathy.

This clonotype has more than one count but fewer than ten. This chain links TRBV18 with TRBJ2-7, with D hard to call. Per the germline V gene, CDR1 is KGHSH and CDR2 is LQKENI. This CDR3 has 14 residues. Trimming removed 1 base from V and 3 bases from J, with 10 bases in between. The CDR3 DNA reads TGTGCCAGCTCACCACGTCCCGCGAACTACGAGCAGTACTTC. Protein sequence: CASSPRPANYEQYF.

This clonotype was detected many times. The V and J genes are TRBV7-2 and TRBJ2-3; D is tentatively TRBD1 or TRBD2 (6 bases each). CDR1 and CDR2 from the germline V gene are SGHTA and FQGNSA. This CDR3 is 16 amino acids long. V lost 3 bases to trimming and J lost 0 bases, with 13 bases between them. CDR3 loop: CASSFSGALSTDTQYF. The CDR3, as DNA: TGTGCCAGCAGCTTTTCGGGGGCCTTGAGCACAGATACGCAGTATTTT.

Turning to this clonotype: A single base separates this from a much larger clone, so it may be a read error. This sequence joins TRBV24-1 and TRBJ2-5, with 10 bases aligning to TRBD2. In germline, CDR1 is KGHDR, CDR2 SFDVKD. The CDR3 extends over 15 amino acids. J gave up 9 bases and V 3 bases, and 9 bases lay outside the gene matches. CDR3 loop: CATSDTLAGVEAQYF. For the CDR3, the DNA is TGTGCCACCAGTGATACCCTAGCGGGAGTGGAGGCCCAGTACTTC.

This clonotype has just a few counts. This sequence joins TRBV9 and TRBJ2-1; tentative D call: TRBD2 (5 bases). The CDR3 totals 19 residues. Germline V lookup: CDR1 SGDLS, CDR2 YYNGEE. V was shortened by 4 bases and J by 2 bases, with 25 bases between the two germline ends. The DNA of the CDR3 is TGTGCCAGCAGCACGCCCCAAGGATTGAAGCGGTTCACCTACAATGAGCAGTTCTTC. It encodes CASSTPQGLKRFTYNEQFF.

This clonotype was seen ten or more times. The chain is built from TRBV19 and TRBJ2-7; 7 bases map to TRBD1. Germline values: CDR1 LNHDA, CDR2 SQIVND (reference sequence). The CDR3 loop spans 12 amino acids. V gave up 9 bases and J gave up 3 bases; unmatched junction bases: 5. The CDR3 DNA follows: TGTGCCAGCCGGGACAGTCGCTACGAGCAGTACTTC. Translated, it gives CASRDSRYEQYF.

The chain joins TRBV2 to TRBJ2-7; 8 bases are shared with TRBD2. V shed 6 bases and J 2 bases; nucleotides not matched to a gene: 9. The CDR3 is 15 residues long. Germline V lookup: CDR1 SNHLY, CDR2 FYNNEI. CDR3 bases: TGTGCCAGCAGGAAGGGAGCGGGGGCCACCTACGAGCAGTACTTC. It specifies CASRKGAGATYEQYF.

The table lists this clonotype with a few counts. This chain joins TRBV7-3 and TRBJ1-3, with a tentative D call TRBD1 (5 bases). Germline V gene lookup returns CDR1 SGHTA and CDR2 FQGTGA. Trimming took off 9 bases at V and 2 bases at J, with 14 bases between the two ends. The CDR3 totals 14 residues. CDR3 nucleotides: TGTGCCAGTAGTATAAGGACACCTGGAAACACCATATATTTT. Its translation: CASSIRTPGNTIYF. The full variable domain, with the rest looked up from reference TRBV7-3 and TRBJ1-3, is GAGVSQTPSNKVTEKGKYVELRCDPISGHTALYWYRQSLGQGPEFLIYFQGTGAADDSGLPNDRFFAVRPEGSVSTLKIQRTERGDSAVYLCASSIRTPGNTIYFGEGSWLTVV.

This clonotype was recorded many times. The chain combines TRBV29-1 with TRBJ2-1; 8 bases are a match to TRBD2. CDR1 SQVTM and CDR2 ANQGSEA come from the germline V gene. The CDR3 contains 14 residues. J was trimmed by 2 bases and V by 6 bases; bases with no gene match: 6. CDR3 residues: CSVAGLETYNEQFF. The DNA for the CDR3 is TGCAGCGTCGCGGGACTAGAGACCTACAATGAGCAGTTCTTC.

J is TRBJ2-1 and V is TRBV6-1; no clear D gene. The length of the CDR3 is 13 residues. CDR1 and CDR2 (germline): MNHNS, SASEGT. V gave up 11 bases and J gave up 6 bases, with 17 bases separating them. Here the CDR3 reads CAVGFSWANEQFF. DNA of the CDR3: TGTGCCGTGGGATTTTCTTGGGCCAATGAGCAGTTCTTC.

This clonotype was observed many times. CDR3 residues: CASSQTYRVGGYTF. CDR3 bases: TGTGCCAGCAGCCAGACCTACAGGGTTGGGGGCTACACCTTC. The chain is built from TRBV3-1 and TRBJ1-2; a possible D gene is TRBD1 (6 bases). V was trimmed by 3 bases and J by 8 bases, leaving 16 bases between them. Germline V gene sequence: CDR1 LGHDT, CDR2 YNNKEL (reference sequence). This CDR3 comprises 14 residues. The entire variable domain, with the rest obtained from reference TRBV3-1 and TRBJ1-2, is as follows: DTAVSQTPKYLVTQMGNDKSIKCEQNLGHDTMYWYKQDSKKFLKIMFSYNNKELIINETVPNRFSPKSPDKAHLNLHINSLELGDSAVYFCASSQTYRVGGYTFGSGTRLTVV.

The chain links TRBV5-4 to TRBJ2-1, with TRBD2 matching 11 bases. Germline V gene data show CDR1 as SGHNT and CDR2 as YYREEE (reference sequence). This CDR3 contains 16 residues. The V gene end was trimmed by 4 bases and the J gene end by 0 bases; junction bases not matched to a gene: 3. The CDR3 sequence is CASSQLAGVSYNEQFF. CDR3 nucleotide sequence: TGTGCCAGCAGCCAACTAGCGGGAGTCTCCTACAATGAGCAGTTCTTC.